A single T cell receptor beta chain is shown here with its context. The data derive from a study of blood T cell repertoires in COVID-19. In the study overall: The samples span acute and convalescent COVID-19 from the United States, Italy and Spain. From T cells, B-cell-depleted T cells, or PBMCs came the material, which was cDNA or gDNA.

V gave up 5 bases and J gave up 8 bases, with 9 bases separating them. CDR3 length: 11 amino acids. CDR1 LNHDA and CDR2 SQIVND come from the germline V gene (reference sequence). In the source study's methods: The assay estimated nucleated cells by amplifying reference gene primers. Some clones are missing from TCRdb's copy, which holds only in-frame ones; the method was immunoSEQ multiplex PCR. V, J and clone size derive from that table, while D and trimming were established from the DNA sequence. Altogether under 200,000 clones are present, around 89% being singletons, with the ten largest covering approximately 0.8%. Donors were grouped by their self-reported clinical history.

The V gene is TRBV19, the J gene TRBJ1-2; TRBD1 might be the D (6 bases). This sequence originates from a woman younger than 30 who had recovered from COVID-19. The sample taken for sequencing was PBMCs or T cells enriched from blood (not recorded which). Here the CDR3 DNA reads TGTGCCAGTAGTGCAACAGGGGGCTACACCTTC. Encoded protein: CASSATGGYTF.